This TCR beta chain was recovered during a study of blood T cells in healthy people across ages. Regarding the study as a whole: Roughly linear declines in TCR beta diversity per million T cells occurred with age. Changes seen in expanded clonotypes were possibly confounded by donor CMV status left unknown.

A second PCR of 7 to 11 cycles used a sample-barcoded 5' primer and a J-beta primer mix. Each CDR3 protein is one row after TCRdb ran MiXCR on the 5' RACE reads. This table holds 1.2 million to 1.5 million distinct CDR3 sequences, roughly 59% found once. This clonotype was recorded a few times. What it binds is not known. The clonotype originates from a man aged 18-30 years in good health. Sequencing was done on a sample of blood.

CDR3 sequence reads: CASSNDPLAGWGYTF. For the CDR3, the DNA is TGTGCCAGCAGCAACGATCCCCTGGCAGGATGGGGCTACACCTTC. The genes are TRBV4-2 and TRBJ1-2; D remains ambiguous. The ends were cut back, 5 bases at V and 8 bases at J, with 21 bases in the middle. From germline, CDR1 is LGHNA and CDR2 YNFKEQ. CDR3 length: 15 amino acids.